This T cell receptor (beta chain) comes out of a study of response to subunit inactivated influenza vaccine. Of note for this clonotype: The antigen remains unidentified.

Per the germline V gene, CDR1 is SGHTA and CDR2 is FQGNSA. V dropped 1 base and J dropped 5 bases, with 11 bases sitting between them. The length of the CDR3 is 14 residues. TCRdb reanalysed the RT-PCR reads using MiXCR and keeps one entry per CDR3 protein. This sample has hundreds of thousands of distinct CDR3 sequences, with around 25% found just once. Study-wide findings and caveats: Each seasonal influenza vaccination recruits few new T cells, the authors suggested.

The TCR was taken from a man over 45 who received an inactivated influenza vaccine. The rearrangement uses TRBV7-2 and TRBJ1-2, with no clear D. The sequencing here drew on CD4+ T cells sorted from PBMCs, taken 4 to 6 days after vaccination. CDR3 region: CASSLVADPYGYTF. The DNA of the CDR3 is TGTGCCAGCAGCTTAGTGGCGGACCCATATGGCTACACCTTC. The full variable domain, completed using reference TRBV7-2 and TRBJ1-2, is GAGVSQSPSNKVTEKGKDVELRCDPISGHTALYWYRQSLGQGLEFLIYFQGNSAPDKSGLPSDRFSAERTGGSVSTLTIQRTQQEDSAVYLCASSLVADPYGYTFGSGTRLTVV.